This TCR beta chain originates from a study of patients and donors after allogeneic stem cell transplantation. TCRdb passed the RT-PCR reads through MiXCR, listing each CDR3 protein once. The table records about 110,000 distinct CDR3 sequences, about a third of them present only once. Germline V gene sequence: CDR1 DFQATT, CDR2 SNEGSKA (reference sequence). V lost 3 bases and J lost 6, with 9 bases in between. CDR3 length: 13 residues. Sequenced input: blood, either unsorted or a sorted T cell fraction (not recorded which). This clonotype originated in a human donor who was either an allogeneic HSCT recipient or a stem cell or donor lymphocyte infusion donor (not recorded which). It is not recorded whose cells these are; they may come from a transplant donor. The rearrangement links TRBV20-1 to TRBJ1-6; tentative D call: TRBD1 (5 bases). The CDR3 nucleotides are TGCAGTGCTAGGACAGTCTCTAATTCACCCCTCCACTTT. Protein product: CSARTVSNSPLHF.